This TCR beta chain was identified in a study of cytomegalovirus exposure and HLA in healthy donors. The PCR contained 60 Vbeta and 13 Jbeta primers. Profiling relied on immunoSEQ multiplex PCR, and the TCRdb table lists in-frame clones only, not all of them. The sample includes over 110,000 clones, around 82% of them seen just once. Study conclusions and caveats: Trimming of TCR beta V- and J-genes showed a link, identified in a later analysis, to a missense DCLRE1C variant.

Healthy individuals who donated bone marrow served as the donors. Turning to this clone: Its specificity is unknown.

V shed 5 bases, J shed 10 bases, and the junction held 15 bases outside the gene matches. This CDR3 comprises 16 residues. Germline assignment: CDR1 SEHNR and CDR2 FQNEAQ (reference sequence). The TCR comes from a woman in her thirties or forties in good health and CMV-seropositive. The specimen sequenced was PBMCs. The chain has TRBV7-9 and TRBJ2-3; 10 positions match TRBD2. As DNA, the CDR3 is TGTGCCAGCAGCCCTAGGCCTAGCGGGAGTGCGGATGCGCAGTATTTT. This sequence encodes CASSPRPSGSADAQYF.